This entry lists 18 T cell receptor beta chains sequenced from one sample in a study of T cell responses to AZD1222 COVID-19 vaccine. Assay: immunoSEQ multiplex PCR; the TCRdb copy retains only in-frame clones and omits some. Of under 170,000 clones listed, 90% are singletons. This material consisted of peripheral blood, taken 28 days after the second AZD1222 dose. Receptor source: an adult who received the AZD1222 COVID-19 vaccine.

The V gene is TRBV5-1, the J gene TRBJ2-3; 10 nucleotides match TRBD1. J was trimmed by 4 bases and V by 0 bases; bases with no gene match: 5. Germline CDR1 SGHRS, CDR2 YFSETQ. The CDR3 runs 16 residues. Here the CDR3 reads CASSLGRTGGADTQYF. CDR3 sequence (DNA): TGCGCCAGCAGCTTGGGGCGGACAGGGGGAGCAGATACGCAGTATTTT.

The gene calls are TRBV7-6 and TRBJ2-7; 11 positions match TRBD2. Germline CDR1 and CDR2: SGHVS and FNYEAQ. This CDR3 has 17 amino acids. V shed 1 base and J 3 bases; nucleotides not matched to a gene: 8. The CDR3 coding sequence is TGTGCCAGCAGCTTAGGAGTAGCGGGAGGGTTAAACTACGAGCAGTACTTC. Protein sequence: CASSLGVAGGLNYEQYF.

The J gene is TRBJ2-3, the V gene TRBV3-1 (or the pseudogene TRBV3-2); the match to TRBD2 covers 12 bases. The CDR3 length is 17 residues. Per germline, CDR1 LGHDT and CDR2 YNNKEL (reference sequence). J lost 4 bases, V lost 4 bases, and 9 bases had no gene match. The CDR3 region is CASSLRTSGTGSDTQYF. In nucleotides, the CDR3 is TGTGCCAGCAGCCTCCGGACTAGCGGGACCGGTTCAGATACGCAGTATTTT.

This chain uses TRBV27 with TRBJ1-5; D gene ambiguous. Germline-derived CDR1 and CDR2 are MNHEY and SMNVEV (reference sequence). The CDR3 length is 16 residues. Trimming took 0 bases from V and 4 from J, leaving 13 bases between them. The CDR3 DNA reads as TGTGCCAGCAGTTTATCCTTGTGGGGAGTGAATCAGCCCCAGCATTTT. Amino acid sequence: CASSLSLWGVNQPQHF.

This clone showed up just once. The CDR3 DNA sequence: TGTGCCAGCAGTCTCCGGGGAGAGACCCAGTACTTC. Residues: CASSLRGETQYF. The chain uses TRBV27 and TRBJ2-5, with D possibly TRBD2 on 5 matching bases. CDR3 size: 12 residues. V shed 5 bases and J shed 4 bases, with 8 bases lying between them. CDR1 and CDR2 from the germline V gene are MNHEY and SMNVEV (reference sequence).

The chain recombines TRBV11-2 with TRBJ1-3; maybe TRBD1 (5 bases). This CDR3 is 14 amino acids long. Trimming left V 5 bases short and J 0 bases short, with 8 bases between. The germline V gene encodes CDR1 SGHAT and CDR2 FQNNGV. CDR3 amino acids: CASSRDFSGNTIYF. The DNA of the CDR3 is TGTGCCAGCAGCCGGGACTTCTCTGGAAACACCATATATTTT.

The CDR3 protein is CASSGVAGLDEQFF. CDR3 coding DNA: TGTGCCAGCAGCGGTGTAGCGGGACTCGATGAGCAGTTCTTC. The chain is built from TRBV5-5 and TRBJ2-1, with 8 positions matching TRBD2. From germline, CDR1 is SGHKS and CDR2 YYEKEE (reference sequence). The CDR3 contains 14 residues. V was clipped by 4 bases and J by 8 bases; unmatched bases: 8.

This chain connects TRBV14 to TRBJ2-3; TRBD1 or TRBD2 may be the D gene (5 bases each). The ends were cut back, 1 base at V and 0 bases at J, with 8 bases in the middle. Germline CDR1 is SGHDN and CDR2 is FVKESK. The CDR3 runs to 15 residues. In DNA form, the CDR3 reads TGTGCCAGCAGCCAAGGGTGGGGGAGCACAGATACGCAGTATTTT. Translating it yields CASSQGWGSTDTQYF.

The chain recombines TRBV3-1 (or the pseudogene TRBV3-2) with TRBJ1-1; a possible D gene is TRBD1 (5 bases). This CDR3 has 13 amino acids. Trimming stripped 3 bases from V and 3 bases from J, with 8 bases between. From germline, CDR1 is LGHDT and CDR2 YNNKEL (reference sequence). The chain's CDR3 is CASSHRGDTEAFF. For the CDR3, the DNA is TGTGCCAGCAGCCATAGGGGAGACACTGAAGCTTTCTTT.

The rearrangement uses TRBV5-1 and TRBJ2-7, with D tentatively TRBD2 (5 bases). V was clipped by 0 bases and J by 4 bases, with 20 bases between them. CDR3 length: 17 residues. Germline V gene sequence: CDR1 SGHRS, CDR2 YFSETQ. The CDR3 region is CASSLAYGVSGEYEQYF. CDR3 coding DNA: TGCGCCAGCAGCTTGGCCTATGGGGTTAGTGGGGAGTACGAGCAGTACTTC.

This rearrangement joins TRBV5-4 to TRBJ2-1; D is unclear. CDR3 length equals 16 residues. Trimming took 1 base from V and 9 from J, leaving 20 bases between them. Looked up from germline, CDR1 is SGHNT and CDR2 is YYREEE (reference sequence). This CDR3 reads CASSLSGFLVGIEQFF. The CDR3 region has the DNA TGTGCCAGCAGCTTGTCAGGTTTCCTTGTTGGAATTGAGCAGTTCTTC. The full variable domain, its missing parts supplied by reference TRBV5-4 and TRBJ2-1, is ETGVTQSPTHLIKTRGQQVTLRCSSQSGHNTVSWYQQALGQGPQFIFQYYREEENGRGNFPPRFSGLQFPNYSSELNVNALELDDSALYLCASSLSGFLVGIEQFFGPGTRLTVL.

The V and J genes are TRBV12-3 or TRBV12-4 and TRBJ2-5; TRBD1 matches 7 bases. The J segment lost 1 base and the V segment lost 6 bases, leaving 2 bases of the junction unmatched. The CDR3 covers 13 residues. Written as DNA, the CDR3 is TGTGCCAGCAGCAGGACAGGCCAAGAGACCCAGTACTTC. Protein sequence: CASSRTGQETQYF.

J is TRBJ2-6 and V is TRBV27, with a tentative D call TRBD1 (6 bases). Germline V gives CDR1 MNHEY, CDR2 SMNVEV (reference sequence). V shed 2 bases and J shed 4 bases, with 12 bases lying between them. This CDR3 spans 16 amino acids. The CDR3 sequence is CASSLIGGTGANVLTF. The DNA of the CDR3 is TGTGCCAGCAGTTTAATTGGGGGCACCGGGGCCAACGTCCTGACTTTC.

This rearrangement joins TRBV7-7 to TRBJ2-2, with 7 bases aligning to TRBD1. The CDR3 runs 14 residues. CDR1 is SSHAT and CDR2 is FNYEAQ in the germline V gene (reference sequence). V trimming: 5 bases; J trimming: 5 bases; junction bases outside the gene matches: 5. The CDR3 sequence: CASSLRQGTGELFF. Here the CDR3 DNA reads TGTGCCAGCAGCCTTCGACAGGGTACCGGGGAGCTGTTTTTT.

The chain uses TRBV3-1 (or the pseudogene TRBV3-2) and TRBJ2-2, with TRBD2 matching 13 bases. Germline trimming cut 0 bases from V and 5 bases from J; bases unmatched to any gene: 3. Germline CDR1 LGHDT, CDR2 YNNKEL (reference sequence). The CDR3 loop spans 17 amino acids. CDR3: CASSQEGLAGRTGELFF. The CDR3, as DNA: TGTGCCAGCAGCCAAGAGGGACTAGCGGGACGAACCGGGGAGCTGTTTTTT.

This rearrangement joins TRBV10-2 to TRBJ1-5; D perhaps matches TRBD1 (5 bases). Per the germline V gene, CDR1 is WSHSY and CDR2 is SAAADI. The CDR3 has 13 amino acids. Trimming took off 2 bases at V and 4 bases at J, with 6 bases between the two ends. The CDR3 region is CASSEGTNQPQHF. The CDR3 DNA is TGCGCCAGCAGTGAGGGGACGAATCAGCCCCAGCATTTT.

The V call is TRBV25-1, the J call TRBJ1-4; D call uncertain. The V end was cut by 8 bases, the J end by 8 bases, with 9 bases between. The V gene's germline CDR1 is MGHDK and CDR2 SYGVNS. The CDR3 covers 11 residues. This CDR3 is CASAAGEKLFF. The CDR3 DNA follows: TGTGCCAGCGCCGCGGGGGAAAAACTGTTTTTT.

The chain carries TRBV25-1 and TRBJ1-1; no definite D call. V was trimmed by 0 bases and J by 7 bases, leaving 3 bases between them. Germline V gives CDR1 MGHDK, CDR2 SYGVNS. The CDR3 spans 11 residues. The CDR3 loop is CASSEYGEAFF. CDR3 nucleotides: TGTGCCAGCAGTGAATACGGTGAAGCTTTCTTT.